This T cell receptor (beta chain) was identified during a study of OX40 agonist ivuxolimab in advanced cancers. Whole-study context: Patients were given ivuxolimab, an antibody that agonizes OX40 (CD134).

The CDR3 length is 12 residues. Germline CDR1 is GTSNPN and CDR2 is SVGIG (reference sequence). V lost 8 bases and J lost 5; bases outside the gene matches: 9. If patients had autoimmune disease history or systemic immunosuppression, they were excluded. Profiled with immunoSEQ multiplex PCR; TCRdb holds only in-frame clones, not every one. The sample lists around 84,000 clones; about 90% were seen once. This clone was recorded once. Sample: CD4+ or CD8+ T cells sorted from blood, taken in a trial of the OX40 agonist ivuxolimab. The chain joins TRBV30 to TRBJ2-7; 7 positions agree with TRBD1. The TCR comes from an adult with an advanced solid tumor such as melanoma, head and neck, liver or kidney cancer. The DNA of the CDR3 is TGTGCCCAAAACAGGGGAGCCCACGAGCAGTACTTC. It translates to CAQNRGAHEQYF.